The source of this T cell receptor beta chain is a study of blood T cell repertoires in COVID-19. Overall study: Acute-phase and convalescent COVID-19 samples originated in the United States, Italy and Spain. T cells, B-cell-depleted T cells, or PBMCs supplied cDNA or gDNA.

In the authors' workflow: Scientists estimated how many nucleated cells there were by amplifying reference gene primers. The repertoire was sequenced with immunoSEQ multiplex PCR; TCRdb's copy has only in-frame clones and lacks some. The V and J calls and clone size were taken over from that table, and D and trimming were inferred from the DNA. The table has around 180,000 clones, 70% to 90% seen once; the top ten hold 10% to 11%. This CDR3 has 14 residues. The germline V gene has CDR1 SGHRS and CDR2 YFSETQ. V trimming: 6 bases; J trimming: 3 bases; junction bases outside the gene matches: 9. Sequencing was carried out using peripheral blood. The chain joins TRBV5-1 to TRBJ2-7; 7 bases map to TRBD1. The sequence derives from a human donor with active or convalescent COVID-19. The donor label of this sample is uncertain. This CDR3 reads CASNRGPGLYEQYF. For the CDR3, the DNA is TGCGCCAGCAATAGGGGGCCGGGCCTCTACGAGCAGTACTTC.